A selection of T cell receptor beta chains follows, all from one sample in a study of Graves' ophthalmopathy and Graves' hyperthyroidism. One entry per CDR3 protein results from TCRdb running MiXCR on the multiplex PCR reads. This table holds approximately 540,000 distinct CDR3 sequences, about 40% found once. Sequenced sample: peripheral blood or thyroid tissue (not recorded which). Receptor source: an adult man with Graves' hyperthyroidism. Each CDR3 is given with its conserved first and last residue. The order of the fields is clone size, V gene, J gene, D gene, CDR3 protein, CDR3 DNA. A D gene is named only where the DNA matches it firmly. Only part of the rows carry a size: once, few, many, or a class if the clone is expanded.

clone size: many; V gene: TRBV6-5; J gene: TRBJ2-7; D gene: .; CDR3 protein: CASSYSRLLGEQYF; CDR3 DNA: TGTGCCAGCAGTTACTCGAGACTTCTGGGCGAGCAGTACTTC
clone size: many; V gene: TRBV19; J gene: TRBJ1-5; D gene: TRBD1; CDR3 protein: CASSILPPDRGDQPQHF; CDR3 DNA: TGTGCCAGTAGTATTCTGCCCCCTGACAGGGGGGATCAGCCCCAGCATTTT
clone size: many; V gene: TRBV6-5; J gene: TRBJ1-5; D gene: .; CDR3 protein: CASSYSLDSNQPQHF; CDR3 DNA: TGTGCCAGCAGTTACTCGTTGGATTCTAATCAGCCCCAGCATTTT
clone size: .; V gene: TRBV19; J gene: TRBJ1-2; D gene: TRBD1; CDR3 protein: CASSPGQGIKGYTF; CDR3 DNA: TGTGCCAGTAGTCCCGGACAGGGAATAAAGGGCTACACCTTC
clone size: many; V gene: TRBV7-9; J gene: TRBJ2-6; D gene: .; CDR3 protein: CASSLEEQGPGANVLTF; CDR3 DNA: TGTGCCAGCAGCTTAGAAGAACAGGGACCAGGGGCCAACGTCCTGACTTTC
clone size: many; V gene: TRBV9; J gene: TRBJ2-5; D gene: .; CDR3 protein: CASSAGRQAGYQETQYF; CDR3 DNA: TGTGCCAGCAGCGCGGGAAGACAGGCGGGATACCAAGAGACCCAGTACTTC
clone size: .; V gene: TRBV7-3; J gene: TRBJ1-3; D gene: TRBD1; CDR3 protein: CASSLVGTGSGNTIYF; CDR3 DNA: TGTGCCAGCAGCTTAGTCGGGACAGGGTCTGGAAACACCATATATTTT
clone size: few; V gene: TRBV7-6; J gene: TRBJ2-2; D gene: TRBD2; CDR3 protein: CASSLLRAGGSTGELFF; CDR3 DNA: TGTGCCAGCAGCTTACTCCGGGCGGGAGGATCCACCGGGGAGCTGTTTTTT
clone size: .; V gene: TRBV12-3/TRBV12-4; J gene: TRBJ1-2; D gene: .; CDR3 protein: CASNPWVGRDRYGYTF; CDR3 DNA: TGTGCCAGCAACCCATGGGTCGGCAGGGACCGCTATGGCTACACCTTC
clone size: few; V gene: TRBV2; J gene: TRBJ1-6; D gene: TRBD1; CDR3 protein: CASSPTGTANNSPLHF; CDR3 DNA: TGTGCCAGCAGCCCCACCGGGACAGCGAATAATTCACCCCTCCACTTT
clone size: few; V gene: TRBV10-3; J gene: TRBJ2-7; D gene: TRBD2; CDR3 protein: CAISESGGLAAYEQYF; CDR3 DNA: TGTGCCATCAGTGAGTCGGGGGGACTAGCGGCCTACGAGCAGTACTTC
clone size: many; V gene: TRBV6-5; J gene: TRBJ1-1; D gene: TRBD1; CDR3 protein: CASGGQGQAFF; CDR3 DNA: TGTGCCAGCGGAGGACAGGGCCAAGCTTTCTTT
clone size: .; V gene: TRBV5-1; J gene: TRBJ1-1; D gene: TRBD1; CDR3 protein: CASRGRGGYTEAFF; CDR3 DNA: TGCGCCAGCAGGGGAAGAGGGGGCTACACTGAAGCTTTCTTT
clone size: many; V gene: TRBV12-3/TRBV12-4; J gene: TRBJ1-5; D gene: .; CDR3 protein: CASSSGVWGNQPQHF; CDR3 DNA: TGTGCCAGCAGTTCAGGGGTATGGGGCAATCAGCCCCAGCATTTT
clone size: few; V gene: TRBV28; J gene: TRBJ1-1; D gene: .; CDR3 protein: CASTTPRTVQSEAFF; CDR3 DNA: TGTGCCAGCACCACCCCCCGGACGGTACAAAGTGAAGCTTTCTTT
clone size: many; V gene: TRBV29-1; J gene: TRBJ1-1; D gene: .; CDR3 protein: CSVLQDFATEAFF; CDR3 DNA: TGCAGCGTCTTACAGGATTTCGCCACTGAAGCTTTCTTT
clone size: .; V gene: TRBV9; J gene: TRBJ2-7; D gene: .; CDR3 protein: CASSVDGGAYEQYF; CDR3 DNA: TGTGCCAGCAGCGTAGACGGGGGTGCCTACGAGCAGTACTTC
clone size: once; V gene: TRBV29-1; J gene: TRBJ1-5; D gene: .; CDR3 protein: CSEAALGNQPQHF; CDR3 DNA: TGCAGTGAGGCCGCCCTGGGGAATCAGCCCCAGCATTTT
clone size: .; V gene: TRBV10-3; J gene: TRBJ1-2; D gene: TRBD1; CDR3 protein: CAISYSRPGTGFYTF; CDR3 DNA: TGTGCCATCAGTTACTCTCGCCCCGGGACAGGGTTCTACACCTTC
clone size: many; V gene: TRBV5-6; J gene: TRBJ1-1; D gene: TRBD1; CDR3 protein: CASSTWTGKGTEAFF; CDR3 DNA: TGTGCCAGCAGCACGTGGACAGGGAAGGGAACTGAAGCTTTCTTT
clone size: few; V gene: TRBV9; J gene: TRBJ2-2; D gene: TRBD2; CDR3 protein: CASSASLSGSYGELFF; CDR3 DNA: TGTGCCAGCAGCGCCTCTCTTAGCGGGAGTTACGGGGAGCTGTTTTTT
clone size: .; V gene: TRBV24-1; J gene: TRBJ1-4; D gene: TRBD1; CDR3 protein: CATSDGTARNEKLFF; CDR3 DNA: TGTGCCACCAGTGACGGGACAGCCAGGAATGAAAAACTGTTTTTT
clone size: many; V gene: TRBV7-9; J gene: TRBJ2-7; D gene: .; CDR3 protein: CASSLARDLSTPYEQYF; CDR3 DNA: TGTGCCAGCAGCTTAGCGAGAGATCTTAGTACCCCCTACGAGCAGTACTTC
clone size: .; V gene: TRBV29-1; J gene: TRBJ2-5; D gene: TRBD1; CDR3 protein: CSFGQGRETQYF; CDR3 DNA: TGCAGCTTCGGACAGGGGAGAGAGACCCAGTACTTC
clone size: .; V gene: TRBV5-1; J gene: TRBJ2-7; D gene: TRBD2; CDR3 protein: CASSLTGLAGSYEQYF; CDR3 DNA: TGCGCCAGCAGCTTGACGGGACTAGCGGGCTCCTACGAGCAGTACTTC
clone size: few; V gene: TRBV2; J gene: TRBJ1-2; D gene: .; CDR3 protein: CASSAGQFFNYGYTF; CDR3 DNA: TGTGCCAGCAGTGCCGGACAGTTCTTTAACTATGGCTACACCTTC
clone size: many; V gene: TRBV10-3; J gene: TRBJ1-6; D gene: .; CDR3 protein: CAISGSSGGGSPLHF; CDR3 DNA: TGTGCCATCAGTGGGTCGTCCGGGGGCGGTTCACCCCTCCACTTT
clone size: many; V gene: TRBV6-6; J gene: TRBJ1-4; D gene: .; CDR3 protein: CASSEAGVTTNEKLFF; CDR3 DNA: TGTGCCAGCAGTGAAGCGGGGGTAACGACTAATGAAAAACTGTTTTTT
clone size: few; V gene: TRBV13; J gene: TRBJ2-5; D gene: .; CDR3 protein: CASSAQYEETQYF; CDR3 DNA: TGTGCCAGCAGCGCCCAGTACGAAGAGACCCAGTACTTC
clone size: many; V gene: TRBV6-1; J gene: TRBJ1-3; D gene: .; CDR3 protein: CASSELRTAGNTIYF; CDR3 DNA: TGTGCCAGCAGTGAACTACGGACAGCAGGAAACACCATATATTTT
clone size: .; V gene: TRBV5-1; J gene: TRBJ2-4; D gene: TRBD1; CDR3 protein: CASSDGQGADIQYF; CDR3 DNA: TGCGCCAGCAGCGACGGACAGGGGGCAGACATTCAGTACTTC
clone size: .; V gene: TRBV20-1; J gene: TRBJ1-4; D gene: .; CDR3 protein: CSARDRITNEKLFF; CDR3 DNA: TGCAGTGCTAGGGACAGAATAACTAATGAAAAACTGTTTTTT
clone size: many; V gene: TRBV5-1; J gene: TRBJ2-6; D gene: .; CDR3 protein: CASRYGTGANVLTF; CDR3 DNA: TGCGCCAGCAGATACGGTACTGGGGCCAACGTCCTGACTTTC
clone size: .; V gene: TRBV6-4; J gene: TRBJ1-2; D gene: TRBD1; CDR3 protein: CASSPGTGGGWGYTF; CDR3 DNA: TGTGCCAGCAGTCCCGGGACAGGGGGAGGGTGGGGCTACACCTTC
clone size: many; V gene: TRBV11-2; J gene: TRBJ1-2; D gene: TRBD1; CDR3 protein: CASSSGTGKGYGYTF; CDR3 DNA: TGTGCCAGCAGCAGTGGGACAGGGAAAGGCTATGGCTACACCTTC
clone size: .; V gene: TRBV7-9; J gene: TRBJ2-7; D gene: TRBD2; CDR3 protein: CASSLGTSGDIEQYF; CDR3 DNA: TGTGCCAGCAGCTTGGGGACTAGCGGGGACATCGAGCAGTACTTC
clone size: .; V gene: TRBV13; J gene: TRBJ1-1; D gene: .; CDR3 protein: CASSLWQPNTEAFF; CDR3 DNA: TGTGCCAGCAGCTTATGGCAGCCAAACACTGAAGCTTTCTTT
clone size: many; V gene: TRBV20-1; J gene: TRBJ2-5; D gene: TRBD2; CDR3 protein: CSASDWEREGLGETQYF; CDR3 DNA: TGCAGTGCTAGTGATTGGGAGCGGGAGGGCCTAGGAGAGACCCAGTACTTC
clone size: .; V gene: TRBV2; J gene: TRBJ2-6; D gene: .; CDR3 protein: CASSDGLTF; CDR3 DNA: TGTGCCAGCAGCGACGGGCTGACTTTC
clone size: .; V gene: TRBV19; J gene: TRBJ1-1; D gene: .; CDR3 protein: CASSARGGVAFF; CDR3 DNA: TGTGCCAGTAGCGCCCGAGGAGGGGTTGCTTTCTTT
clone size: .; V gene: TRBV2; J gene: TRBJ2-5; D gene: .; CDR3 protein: CAGRPILGSQETQYF; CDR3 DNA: TGTGCCGGTCGTCCGATATTAGGCAGTCAAGAGACCCAGTACTTC
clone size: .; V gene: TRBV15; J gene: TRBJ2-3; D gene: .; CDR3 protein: CATSWGGPTDTQYF; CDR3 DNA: TGTGCCACCAGCTGGGGAGGTCCCACAGATACGCAGTATTTT
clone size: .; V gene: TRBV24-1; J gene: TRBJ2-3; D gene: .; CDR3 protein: CATSDSPGDTQYF; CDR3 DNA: TGTGCCACCAGTGATTCACCCGGGGATACGCAGTATTTT
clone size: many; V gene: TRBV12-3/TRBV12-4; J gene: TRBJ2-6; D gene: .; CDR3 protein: CASSSMMPTDSGANVLTF; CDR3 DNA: TGTGCCAGCAGTTCGATGATGCCCACAGACTCTGGGGCCAACGTCCTGACTTTC
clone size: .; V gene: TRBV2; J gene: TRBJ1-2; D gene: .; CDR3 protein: CASSEQTNYGYTF; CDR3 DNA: TGTGCCAGCAGTGAACAGACGAACTATGGCTACACCTTC
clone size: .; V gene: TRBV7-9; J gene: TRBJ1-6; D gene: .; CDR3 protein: CASSLKTNSPPHF; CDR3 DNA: TGTGCCAGCAGCTTAAAGACAAATTCACCCCCCCACTTT
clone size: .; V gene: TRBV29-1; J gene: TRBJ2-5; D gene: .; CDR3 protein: CSVASSETQYF; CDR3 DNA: TGCAGCGTTGCCTCCTCCGAGACCCAGTACTTC
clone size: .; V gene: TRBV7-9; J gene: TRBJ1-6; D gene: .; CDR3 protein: CASSAPGINSPLHF; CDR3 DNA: TGTGCCAGCAGCGCGCCCGGGATAAATTCACCCCTCCACTTT
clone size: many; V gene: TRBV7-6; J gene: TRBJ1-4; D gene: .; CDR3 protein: CASSWGTGSTNEKLFF; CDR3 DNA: TGTGCCAGCAGCTGGGGTACTGGTTCAACTAATGAAAAACTGTTTTTT
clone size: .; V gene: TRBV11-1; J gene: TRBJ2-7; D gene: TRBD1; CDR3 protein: CASTAGTGGSYEQYF; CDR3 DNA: TGTGCCAGCACCGCCGGGACAGGGGGCTCCTACGAGCAGTACTTC
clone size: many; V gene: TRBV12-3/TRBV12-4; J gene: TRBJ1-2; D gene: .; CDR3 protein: CASSQVADLDYGYTF; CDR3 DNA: TGTGCCAGCAGTCAAGTGGCCGACTTAGACTATGGCTACACCTTC
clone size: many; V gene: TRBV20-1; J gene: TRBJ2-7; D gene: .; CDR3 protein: CSARDRDRPGRSLPYEQYF; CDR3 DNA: TGCAGTGCTAGAGACCGGGACCGTCCCGGTCGGTCCTTACCCTACGAGCAGTACTTC
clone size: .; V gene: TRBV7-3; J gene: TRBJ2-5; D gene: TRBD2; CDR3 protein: CASSLRGQRDLQETQYF; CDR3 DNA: TGTGCCAGCAGCTTAAGGGGTCAGCGGGACCTCCAAGAGACCCAGTACTTC